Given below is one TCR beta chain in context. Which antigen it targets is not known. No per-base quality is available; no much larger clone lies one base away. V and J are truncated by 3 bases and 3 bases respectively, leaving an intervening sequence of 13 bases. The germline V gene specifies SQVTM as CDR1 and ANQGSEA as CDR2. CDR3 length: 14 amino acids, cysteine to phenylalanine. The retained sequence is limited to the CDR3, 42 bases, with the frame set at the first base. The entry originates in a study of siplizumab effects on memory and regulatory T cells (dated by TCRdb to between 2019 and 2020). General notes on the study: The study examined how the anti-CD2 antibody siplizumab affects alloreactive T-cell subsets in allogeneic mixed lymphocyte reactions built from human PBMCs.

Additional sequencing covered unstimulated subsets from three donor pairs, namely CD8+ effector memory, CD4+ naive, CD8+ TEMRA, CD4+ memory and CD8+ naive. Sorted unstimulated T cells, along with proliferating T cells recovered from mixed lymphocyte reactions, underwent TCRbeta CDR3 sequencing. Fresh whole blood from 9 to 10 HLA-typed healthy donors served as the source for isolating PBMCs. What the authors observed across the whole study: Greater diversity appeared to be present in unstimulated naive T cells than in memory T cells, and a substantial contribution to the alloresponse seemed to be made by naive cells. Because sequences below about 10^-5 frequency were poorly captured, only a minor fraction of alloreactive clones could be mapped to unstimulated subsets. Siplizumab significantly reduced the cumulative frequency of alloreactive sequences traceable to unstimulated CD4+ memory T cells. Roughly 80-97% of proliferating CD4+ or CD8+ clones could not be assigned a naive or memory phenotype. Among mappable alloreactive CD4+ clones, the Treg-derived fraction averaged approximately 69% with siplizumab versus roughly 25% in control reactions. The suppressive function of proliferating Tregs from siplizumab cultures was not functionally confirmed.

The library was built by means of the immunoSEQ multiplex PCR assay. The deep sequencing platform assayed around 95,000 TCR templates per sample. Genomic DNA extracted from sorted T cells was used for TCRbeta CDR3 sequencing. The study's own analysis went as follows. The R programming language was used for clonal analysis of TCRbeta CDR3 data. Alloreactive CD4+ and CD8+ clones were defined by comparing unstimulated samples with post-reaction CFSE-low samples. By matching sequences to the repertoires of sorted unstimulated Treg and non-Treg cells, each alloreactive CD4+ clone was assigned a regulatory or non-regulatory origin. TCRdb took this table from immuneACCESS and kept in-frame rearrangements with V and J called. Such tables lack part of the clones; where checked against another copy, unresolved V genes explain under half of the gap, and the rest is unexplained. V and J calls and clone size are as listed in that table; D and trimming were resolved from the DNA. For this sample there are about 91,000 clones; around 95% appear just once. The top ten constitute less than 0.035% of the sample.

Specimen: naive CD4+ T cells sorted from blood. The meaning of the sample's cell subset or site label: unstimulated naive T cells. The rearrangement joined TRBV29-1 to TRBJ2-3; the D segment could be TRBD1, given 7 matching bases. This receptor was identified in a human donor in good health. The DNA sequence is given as TGCAGCGTTGAGGAGGGGGCGATTACAGATACGCAGTATTTT. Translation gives CSVEEGAITDTQYF.